Listed below are T cell receptor beta chains from one sample, sequenced in a study of blood T cell repertoires in COVID-19. Assay used: immunoSEQ multiplex PCR; TCRdb lists only in-frame clones, some missing. The repertoire holds 190,000 or so clones, with roughly 77% as singletons. Sequenced input: peripheral blood. The receptor source for this set is a woman older than 75 with COVID-19, enrolled during active disease. The CDR3 runs from the conserved cysteine through the conserved F or W. Fields, in order: D gene, V gene, J gene, clone size, CDR3 DNA, CDR3 protein. A D gene is named only where the DNA matches it firmly. Clone size is not always given. Where it is, it says once, few, many or a class for expanded clones.

>TRBD1|TRBV5-6|TRBJ2-2|NA
TGTGCCAGCAGCTGGGGGACAGGGGACACCGGGGAGCTGTTTTTT
CASSWGTGDTGELFF
>TRBD1|TRBV4-2|TRBJ2-1|NA
TGTGCCAGCAGCCACGGACAGGGGCCCTACAATGAGCAGTTCTTC
CASSHGQGPYNEQFF
>TRBD1|TRBV9|TRBJ2-3|NA
TGTGCCAGCAGCTCAGGACAGGGAGGTTCCACAGATACGCAGTATTTT
CASSSGQGGSTDTQYF
>NA|TRBV4-3|TRBJ2-1|NA
TGCGCCAGCAGCCAAGAAGGCATGAGGGAATTATCCTACAATGAGCAGTTCTTC
CASSQEGMRELSYNEQFF
>TRBD1|TRBV19|TRBJ1-2|NA
TGTGCCAGTAGTGGGACAGGGGAAAACTATGGCTACACCTTC
CASSGTGENYGYTF
>NA|TRBV19|TRBJ1-2|NA
TGTGCCAGTGGCCTGGGACAAAACTATGGCTACACCTTC
CASGLGQNYGYTF
>TRBD2|TRBV5-1|TRBJ2-5|NA
TGCGCCAGCAGCTTGGTCCCGGCTAGCGGGAGGGATGGGACCCAGTACTTC
CASSLVPASGRDGTQYF
>NA|TRBV2|TRBJ2-1|few
TGTGCCAGCAGTGGAAACGGGGGCTACAATGAGCAGTTCTTC
CASSGNGGYNEQFF
>TRBD2|TRBV7-2|TRBJ2-5|NA
TGTGCCAGCAGCTTACGAGCGGGGGAGACCCAGTACTTC
CASSLRAGETQYF
>TRBD2|TRBV4-2|TRBJ2-5|few
TGTGCCAGCAGCCCGGGGACTAGCGGGGGCCAAGAGACCCAGTACTTC
CASSPGTSGGQETQYF
>NA|TRBV7-9|TRBJ2-1|NA
TGTGCCAGCAAGGGGGCGGGGACACACTACAATGAGCAGTTCTTC
CASKGAGTHYNEQFF
>NA|TRBV10-3|TRBJ1-1|NA
TGTGCCACCCAGGGGATAGCTGAAGCTTTCTTT
CATQGIAEAFF
>NA|TRBV11-3|TRBJ1-2|once
TGTGCCAGCAGTCCAGAGGGCCTTAACTATGGCTACACCTTC
CASSPEGLNYGYTF
>NA|TRBV24-1|TRBJ2-2|NA
TGTGCCACCAGTGACCAACTCACCGGGGAGCTGTTTTTT
CATSDQLTGELFF
>TRBD1|TRBV2|TRBJ2-5|NA
TGTGCCAGCAGTTTTACAGGGGGTTCGGAAGAGACCCAGTACTTC
CASSFTGGSEETQYF
>NA|TRBV5-6|TRBJ1-2|NA
TGTGCCAGCAACCCAACAGGAGTTAACTATGGCTACACCTTC
CASNPTGVNYGYTF
>TRBD1|TRBV29-1|TRBJ2-3|NA
TGCAGCGTTGGGGACAGGGGGCTAGATACGCAGTATTTT
CSVGDRGLDTQYF
>NA|TRBV19|TRBJ1-4|once
TGTGCCAGTAGTATGAGGGAGGGTTCCGGAGAAAAACTGTTTTTT
CASSMREGSGEKLFF
>TRBD2|TRBV2|TRBJ2-5|NA
TGTGCCAGCAGGAAGGGCGGGGGATCGGAGACCCAGTACTTC
CASRKGGGSETQYF
>NA|TRBV5-1|TRBJ2-7|NA
TGCGCCAGCAGCTTGACAGGGATCTCCTACGAGCAGTACTTC
CASSLTGISYEQYF
>NA|TRBV5-1|TRBJ1-2|few
TGCGCCAGCAGCGAACAGGCAAACCTTAACTATGGCTACACCTTC
CASSEQANLNYGYTF
>TRBD2|TRBV7-2|TRBJ2-1|NA
TGTGCCAGCAGCTTAGCTTCTAGCGGCTACAATGAGCAGTTCTTC
CASSLASSGYNEQFF
>NA|TRBV12-3/TRBV12-4|TRBJ1-4|NA
TGTGCCAGCAGTTTAGCCGGTGAAAAACTGTTTTTT
CASSLAGEKLFF
>TRBD1|TRBV6-6|TRBJ2-4|NA
TGTGCCAGCAGTTACCGGGACAGGGGACACTTC
CASSYRDRGHF
>TRBD2|TRBV3-1/TRBV3-2|TRBJ2-4|NA
TGTGCCAGCAGCCCCGGACTAGCGGGGGGTTTCATTCAGTACTTC
CASSPGLAGGFIQYF
>TRBD2|TRBV20-1|TRBJ2-1|NA
TGCAGTGCTAGTACTAGCGGGAGGAGCTCCTACAATGAGCAGTTCTTC
CSASTSGRSSYNEQFF
>TRBD1|TRBV10-3|TRBJ1-2|NA
TGTGCCATCAGTGAGTCTAGGGACAGGAAGATCTATGGCTACACCTTC
CAISESRDRKIYGYTF
>NA|TRBV15|TRBJ2-5|NA
TGTGCCACCAGCAGAGCAGAGGGCTCGGAGACCCAGTACTTC
CATSRAEGSETQYF
>TRBD1|TRBV12-3/TRBV12-4|TRBJ1-2|NA
TGTGCCAGCAGTTGGGACAGGGGCTATGGCTACACCTTC
CASSWDRGYGYTF
>NA|TRBV15|TRBJ1-3|NA
TGTGCCACCAGCAGGAGCTCTGGAAACACCATATATTTT
CATSRSSGNTIYF
>NA|TRBV6-2/TRBV6-3|TRBJ2-5|NA
TGTGCCAGCAGTTACTTTCTGTACCAAGAGACCCAGTACTTC
CASSYFLYQETQYF
>TRBD1|TRBV7-8|TRBJ2-1|NA
TGTGCCAGCAGCCCTTTGAGGGGGCAAACCTACAATGAGCAGTTCTTC
CASSPLRGQTYNEQFF
>NA|TRBV5-6|TRBJ2-5|NA
TGTGCCAGCAGCCGGCAAGAGACCCAGTACTTC
CASSRQETQYF
>TRBD1|TRBV2|TRBJ1-4|NA
TGTGCCAGCAAGGGACAGGGTAACGAAAAACTGTTTTTT
CASKGQGNEKLFF
>TRBD2|TRBV25-1|TRBJ2-5|NA
TGTGCCAGCAGTGAATTTGAACTAGCGGGACTCGAGACCCAGTACTTC
CASSEFELAGLETQYF
>NA|TRBV28|TRBJ1-2|few
TGTGCCAGCAGTTTCGGAGGATCGCACTATGGCTACACCTTC
CASSFGGSHYGYTF
>NA|TRBV19|TRBJ1-6|NA
TGTGCCAGTAGTCAGGCGGCCAGGGATAATTCACCCCTCCACTTT
CASSQAARDNSPLHF
>NA|TRBV7-8|TRBJ2-5|NA
TGTGCCAGCAGCGGCCGCGGGGGCAACCAAGAGACCCAGTACTTC
CASSGRGGNQETQYF
>TRBD2|TRBV27|TRBJ2-4|few
TGTGCCAGCAGTCCACCCGGGACTAGCGGGAGATACATTCAGTACTTC
CASSPPGTSGRYIQYF
>NA|TRBV5-6|TRBJ2-2|NA
TGTGCCAGCAGCCGGGTCGCAGGGTGGGCCGGGGAGCTGTTTTTT
CASSRVAGWAGELFF
>TRBD2|TRBV3-1/TRBV3-2|TRBJ2-3|NA
TGTGCCAGCAGCCAAGGGCATGGGACTAGCGGGACGCAGTATTTT
CASSQGHGTSGTQYF
>TRBD1|TRBV2|TRBJ1-2|NA
TGTGCCAGCAGGGGACAGGGGGCTACACTGATCTATGGCTACACCTTC
CASRGQGATLIYGYTF
>TRBD1|TRBV30|TRBJ1-6|NA
TGTGCCTGGAGGGGGGACAGACGGAGTTCACCCCTCCACTTT
CAWRGDRRSSPLHF
>NA|TRBV5-6|TRBJ1-1|NA
TGTGCCAGCAGCTTGTTTAGCACTGAAGCTTTCTTT
CASSLFSTEAFF
>TRBD1|TRBV2|TRBJ1-4|NA
TGTGCCAGCAGTTTTGGGCACAGGGGATTAGCAAAACTGTTTTTT
CASSFGHRGLAKLFF
>NA|TRBV3-1/TRBV3-2|TRBJ2-3|NA
TGTGCCAGCAGCCAAGACTTAGCGGTTGGCACAGATACGCAGTATTTT
CASSQDLAVGTDTQYF
>TRBD1|TRBV5-4|TRBJ1-1|NA
TGTGCCAGCAGCTTGACAGGGGTGAACACTGAAGCTTTCTTT
CASSLTGVNTEAFF
>NA|TRBV2|TRBJ1-5|NA
TGTGCCAGCAGTGAAACAGGGTCGGGCTGGGCCCAGCATTTT
CASSETGSGWAQHF
>NA|TRBV19|TRBJ2-1|NA
TGTGCCAGTAGGTCGGACTGGTACAATGAGCAGTTCTTC
CASRSDWYNEQFF
>NA|TRBV7-2|TRBJ1-2|NA
TGTGCCAGCAGACCAGGCGCGGGGTCGGGCAGTGGCTACACCTTC
CASRPGAGSGSGYTF
>TRBD2|TRBV10-3|TRBJ2-5|few
TGTGCCACCTGGGGGGGGGAGACCCAGTACTTC
CATWGGETQYF
>NA|TRBV6-2/TRBV6-3|TRBJ2-5|few
TGTGCCAGCAGCCGCACTGCATCCTACTCGGAGACCCAGTACTTC
CASSRTASYSETQYF
>NA|TRBV7-2|TRBJ2-3|NA
TGTGCCAGCAGCTTTCGTCTAGATAGCACAGATACGCAGTATTTT
CASSFRLDSTDTQYF
>TRBD1|TRBV5-4|TRBJ2-2|NA
TGTGCCAGCAGCAGGGGACAGGACACCGGGGAGCTGTTTTTT
CASSRGQDTGELFF
>NA|TRBV11-1|TRBJ2-7|NA
TGTGCCAGCAGCTTAGGGCTCCAAATCAACGAGCAGTACTTC
CASSLGLQINEQYF
>TRBD2|TRBV29-1|TRBJ2-3|once
TGCAGCGTACAGACGACTAGCCCCACAGATACGCAGTATTTT
CSVQTTSPTDTQYF
>NA|TRBV29-1|TRBJ1-3|NA
TGCAGCGTTGGAGGATCTGGAAACACCATATATTTT
CSVGGSGNTIYF
>NA|TRBV7-9|TRBJ2-7|many
TGTGCCAGCAGCCTGCTGGAGGGGCATAAGTACTTC
CASSLLEGHKYF
>NA|TRBV13|TRBJ1-1|NA
TGTGCCAGCAGCTGGAGAGGGCTGCCTGAAGCTTTCTTT
CASSWRGLPEAFF